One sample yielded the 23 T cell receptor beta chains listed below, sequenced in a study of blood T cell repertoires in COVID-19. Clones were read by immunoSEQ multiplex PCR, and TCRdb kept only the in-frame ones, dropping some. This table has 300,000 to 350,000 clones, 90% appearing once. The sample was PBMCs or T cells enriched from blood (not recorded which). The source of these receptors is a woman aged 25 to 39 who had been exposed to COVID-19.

CDR3 residues: CASSTPGQGPYGYTF. As DNA, the CDR3 is TGTGCCAGCAGTACTCCGGGACAGGGCCCTTATGGCTACACCTTC. The V and J genes are TRBV6-5 and TRBJ1-2; TRBD1 aligns across 9 bases. Germline CDR1 and CDR2: MNHEY and SVGAGI. With V trimmed by 5 bases and J by 5 bases, 9 bases remained unmatched. The CDR3 loop spans 15 amino acids.

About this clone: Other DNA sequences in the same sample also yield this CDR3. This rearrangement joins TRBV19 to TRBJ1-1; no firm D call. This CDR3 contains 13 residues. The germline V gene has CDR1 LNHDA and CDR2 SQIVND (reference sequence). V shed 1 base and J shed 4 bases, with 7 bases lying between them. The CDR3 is CASSIAGGTEAFF. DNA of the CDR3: TGTGCCAGTAGTATAGCGGGAGGCACTGAAGCTTTCTTT.

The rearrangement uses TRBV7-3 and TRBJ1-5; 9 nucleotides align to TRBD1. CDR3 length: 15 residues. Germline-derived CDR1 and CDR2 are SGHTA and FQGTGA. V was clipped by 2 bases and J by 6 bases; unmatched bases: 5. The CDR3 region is CASSLDGTGSQPQHF. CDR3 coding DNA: TGTGCCAGCAGCTTAGATGGGACAGGGTCTCAGCCCCAGCATTTT.

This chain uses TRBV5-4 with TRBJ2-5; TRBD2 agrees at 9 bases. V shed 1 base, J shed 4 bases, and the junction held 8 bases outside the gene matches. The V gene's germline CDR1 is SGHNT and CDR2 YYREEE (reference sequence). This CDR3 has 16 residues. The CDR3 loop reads CASSLIAGAGGETQYF. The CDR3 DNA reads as TGTGCCAGCAGCTTGATAGCGGGGGCGGGGGGAGAGACCCAGTACTTC.

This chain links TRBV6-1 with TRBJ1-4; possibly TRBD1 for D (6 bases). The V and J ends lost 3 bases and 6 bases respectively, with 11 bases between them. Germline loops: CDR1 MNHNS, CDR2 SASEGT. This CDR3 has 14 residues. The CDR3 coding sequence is TGTGCCAGCAGTGACAGGGGTATAGATGAAAAACTGTTTTTT. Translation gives CASSDRGIDEKLFF.

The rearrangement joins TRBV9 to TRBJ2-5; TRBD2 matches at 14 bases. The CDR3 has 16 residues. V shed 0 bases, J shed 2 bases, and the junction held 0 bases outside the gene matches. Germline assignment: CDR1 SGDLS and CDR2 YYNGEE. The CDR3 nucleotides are TGTGCCAGCAGCGTAGGGACTAGCGGGGGGCAAGAGACCCAGTACTTC. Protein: CASSVGTSGGQETQYF.

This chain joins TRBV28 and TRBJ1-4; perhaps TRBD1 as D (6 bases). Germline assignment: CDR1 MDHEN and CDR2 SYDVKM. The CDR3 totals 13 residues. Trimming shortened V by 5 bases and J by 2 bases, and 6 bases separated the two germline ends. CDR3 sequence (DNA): TGTGCCAGCAGTGGGGGCACTAATGAAAAACTGTTTTTT. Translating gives CASSGGTNEKLFF.

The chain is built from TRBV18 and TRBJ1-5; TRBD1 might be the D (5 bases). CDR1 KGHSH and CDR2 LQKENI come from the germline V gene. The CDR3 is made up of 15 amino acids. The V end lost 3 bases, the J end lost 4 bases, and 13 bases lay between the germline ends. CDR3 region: CASSPGEGINQPQHF. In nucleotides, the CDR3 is TGTGCCAGCTCACCTGGGGAGGGGATTAATCAGCCCCAGCATTTT.

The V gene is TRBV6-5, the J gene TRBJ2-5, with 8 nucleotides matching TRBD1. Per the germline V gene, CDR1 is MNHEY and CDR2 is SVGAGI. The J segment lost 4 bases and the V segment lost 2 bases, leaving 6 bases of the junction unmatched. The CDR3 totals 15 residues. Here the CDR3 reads CASSYSPGGVETQYF. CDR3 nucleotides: TGTGCCAGCAGTTACAGTCCAGGGGGCGTAGAGACCCAGTACTTC.

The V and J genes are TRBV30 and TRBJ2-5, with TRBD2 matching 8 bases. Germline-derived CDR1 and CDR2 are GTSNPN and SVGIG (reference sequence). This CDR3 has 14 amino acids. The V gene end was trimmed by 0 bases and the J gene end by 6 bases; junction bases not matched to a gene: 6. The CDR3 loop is CAWSVYAGGKTQYF. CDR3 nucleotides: TGTGCCTGGAGTGTGTATGCGGGGGGCAAGACCCAGTACTTC.

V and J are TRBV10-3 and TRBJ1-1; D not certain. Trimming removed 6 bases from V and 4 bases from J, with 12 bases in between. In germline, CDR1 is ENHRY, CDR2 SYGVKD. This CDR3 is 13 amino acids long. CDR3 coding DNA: TGTGCCATCAGAAACAGTAGAATCACTGAAGCTTTCTTT. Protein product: CAIRNSRITEAFF.

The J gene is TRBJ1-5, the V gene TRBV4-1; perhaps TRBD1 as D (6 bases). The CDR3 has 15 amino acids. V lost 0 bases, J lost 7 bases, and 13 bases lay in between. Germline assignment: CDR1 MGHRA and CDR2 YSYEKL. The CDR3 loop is CASSQERRTDQPQHF. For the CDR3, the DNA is TGCGCCAGCAGCCAAGAGAGAAGGACAGACCAGCCCCAGCATTTT.

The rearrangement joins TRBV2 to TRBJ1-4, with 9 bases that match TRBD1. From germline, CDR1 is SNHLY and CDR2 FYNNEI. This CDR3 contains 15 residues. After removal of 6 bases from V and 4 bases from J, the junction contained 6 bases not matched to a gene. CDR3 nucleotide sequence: TGTGCCAGCAGGGGGACAGGGTGGGTTAATGAAAAACTGTTTTTT. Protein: CASRGTGWVNEKLFF.

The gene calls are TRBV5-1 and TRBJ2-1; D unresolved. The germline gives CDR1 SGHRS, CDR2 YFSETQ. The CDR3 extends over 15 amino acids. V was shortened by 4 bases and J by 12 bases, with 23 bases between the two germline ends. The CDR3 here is CASSASSSNFIVQFF. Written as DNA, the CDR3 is TGCGCCAGCAGCGCCTCATCCAGTAATTTCATTGTGCAGTTCTTC.

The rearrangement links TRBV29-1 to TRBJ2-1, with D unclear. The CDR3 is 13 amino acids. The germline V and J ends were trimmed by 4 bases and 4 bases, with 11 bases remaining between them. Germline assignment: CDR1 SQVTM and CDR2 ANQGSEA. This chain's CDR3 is CSVVGQPYNEQFF. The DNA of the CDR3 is TGCAGCGTTGTTGGGCAGCCGTACAATGAGCAGTTCTTC.

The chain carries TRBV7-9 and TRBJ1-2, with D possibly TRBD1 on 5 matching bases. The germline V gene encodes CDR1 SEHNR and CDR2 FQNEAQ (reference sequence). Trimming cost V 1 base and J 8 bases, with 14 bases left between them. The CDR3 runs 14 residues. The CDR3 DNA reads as TGTGCCAGCAGCTTAGGGCAGGGTCTCGAGGGCTACACCTTC. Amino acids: CASSLGQGLEGYTF.

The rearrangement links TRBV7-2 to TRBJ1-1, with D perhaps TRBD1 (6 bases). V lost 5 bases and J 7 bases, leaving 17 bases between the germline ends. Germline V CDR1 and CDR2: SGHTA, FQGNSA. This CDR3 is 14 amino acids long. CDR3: CASSTQGFGNEAFF. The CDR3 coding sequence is TGTGCCAGCAGCACCCAGGGGTTTGGTAATGAAGCTTTCTTT.

The CDR3 reads CASSESRGALGGYTF. The DNA for the CDR3 is TGTGCCAGCAGCGAGAGCCGGGGGGCATTAGGCGGCTACACCTTC. This sequence joins TRBV9 and TRBJ1-2, with D tentatively TRBD1 (6 bases). Deletions cut 3 bases from V and 8 bases from J, with 20 bases between. This CDR3 contains 15 residues. CDR1 and CDR2 from the germline V gene are SGDLS and YYNGEE.

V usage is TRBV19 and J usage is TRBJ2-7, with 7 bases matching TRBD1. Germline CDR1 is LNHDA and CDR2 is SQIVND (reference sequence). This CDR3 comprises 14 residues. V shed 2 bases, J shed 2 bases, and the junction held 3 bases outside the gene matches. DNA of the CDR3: TGTGCCAGTAGTATATTGGGGACAGCCTACGAGCAGTACTTC. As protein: CASSILGTAYEQYF.

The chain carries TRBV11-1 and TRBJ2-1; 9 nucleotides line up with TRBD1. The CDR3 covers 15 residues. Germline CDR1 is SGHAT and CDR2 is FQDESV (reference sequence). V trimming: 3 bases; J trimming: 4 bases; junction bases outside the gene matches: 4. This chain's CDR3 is CASSFGTGKYNEQFF. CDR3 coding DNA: TGTGCCAGCAGCTTCGGGACAGGGAAGTACAATGAGCAGTTCTTC.

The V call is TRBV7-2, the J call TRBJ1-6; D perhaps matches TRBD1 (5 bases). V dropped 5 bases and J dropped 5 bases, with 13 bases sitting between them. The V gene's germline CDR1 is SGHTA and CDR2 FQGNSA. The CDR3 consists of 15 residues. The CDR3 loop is CASSPGQGHNSPLHF. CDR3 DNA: TGTGCCAGCAGCCCCGGGCAGGGCCATAATTCACCCCTCCACTTT.

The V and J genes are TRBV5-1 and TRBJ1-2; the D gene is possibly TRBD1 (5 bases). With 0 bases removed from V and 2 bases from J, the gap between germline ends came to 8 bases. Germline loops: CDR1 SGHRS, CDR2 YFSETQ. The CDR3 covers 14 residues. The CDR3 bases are TGCGCCAGCAGCTTGGCGGAGGGGAACTATGGCTACACCTTC. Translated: CASSLAEGNYGYTF.

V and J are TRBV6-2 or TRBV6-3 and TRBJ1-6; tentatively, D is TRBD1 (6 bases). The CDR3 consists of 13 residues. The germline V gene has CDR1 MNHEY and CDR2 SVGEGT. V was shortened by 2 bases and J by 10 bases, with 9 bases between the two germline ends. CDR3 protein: CASSYGGESPLHF. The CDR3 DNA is TGTGCCAGCAGTTACGGGGGCGAGTCACCCCTCCACTTT.